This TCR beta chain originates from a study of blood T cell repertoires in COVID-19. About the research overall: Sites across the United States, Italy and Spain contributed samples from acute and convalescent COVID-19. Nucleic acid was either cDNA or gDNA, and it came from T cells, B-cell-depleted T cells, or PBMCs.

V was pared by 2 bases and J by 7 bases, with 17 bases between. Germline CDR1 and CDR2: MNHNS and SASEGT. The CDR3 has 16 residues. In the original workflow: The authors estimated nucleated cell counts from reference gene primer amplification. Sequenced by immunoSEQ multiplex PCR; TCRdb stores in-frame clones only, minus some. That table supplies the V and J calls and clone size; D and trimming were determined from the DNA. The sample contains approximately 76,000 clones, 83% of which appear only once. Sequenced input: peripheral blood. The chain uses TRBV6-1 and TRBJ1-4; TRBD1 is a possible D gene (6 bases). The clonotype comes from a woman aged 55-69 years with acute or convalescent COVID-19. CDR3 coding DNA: TGTGCCAGCAGTGAAAACCCGACAGGCGGGGGTGAAAAACTGTTTTTT. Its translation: CASSENPTGGGEKLFF.